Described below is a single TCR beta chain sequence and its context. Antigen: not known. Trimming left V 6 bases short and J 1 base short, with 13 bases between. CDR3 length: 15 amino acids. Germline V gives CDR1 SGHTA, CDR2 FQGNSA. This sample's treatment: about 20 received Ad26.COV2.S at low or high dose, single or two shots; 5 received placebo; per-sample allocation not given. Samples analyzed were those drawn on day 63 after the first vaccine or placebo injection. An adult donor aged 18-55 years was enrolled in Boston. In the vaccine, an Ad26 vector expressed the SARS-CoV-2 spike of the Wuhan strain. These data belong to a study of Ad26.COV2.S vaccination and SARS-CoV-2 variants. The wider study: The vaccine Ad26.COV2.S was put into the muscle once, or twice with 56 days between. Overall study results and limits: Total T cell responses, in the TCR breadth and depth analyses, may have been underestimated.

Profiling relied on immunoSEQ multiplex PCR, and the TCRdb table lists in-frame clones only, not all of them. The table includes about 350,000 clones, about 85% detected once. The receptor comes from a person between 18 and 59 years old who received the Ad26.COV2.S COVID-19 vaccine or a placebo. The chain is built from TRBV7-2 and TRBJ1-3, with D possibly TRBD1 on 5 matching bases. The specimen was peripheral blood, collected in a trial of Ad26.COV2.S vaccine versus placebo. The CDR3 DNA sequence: TGTGCCAGCAGACAGGACCCGGGGTCTGGAAACACCATATATTTT. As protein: CASRQDPGSGNTIYF.